The 7 T cell receptor beta chains reported below all come from one sample, sequenced in a study of human T cells and chemical hapten exposure. TCRdb redid the calling of the RACE reads with MiXCR, one entry per CDR3 protein. In the table there are 80,000 to 100,000 distinct CDR3 sequences, over 9.5% of which are singletons. Time point meaning: patch test 2, 6 weeks after DPC sensitization. The treatment denotes: therapeutic diphenylcyclopropenone sensitization with weekly scalp DPC. The starting material was whole blood, obtained in connection with sensitization to the hapten diphenylcyclopropenone (DPC). These receptor sequences come from a woman in her fifties or sixties with alopecia areata. Some clones in this sample may be carry-over from other donors' samples.

This clonotype was counted ten times or more. The rearrangement joins TRBV12-3 or TRBV12-4 to TRBJ2-7; D tentatively reads TRBD1 or TRBD2 (6 bases each). Trimming left V 1 base short and J 6 bases short, with 13 bases between. The CDR3 runs 14 residues. The CDR3 DNA reads TGTGCCAGCAGTTTAGGGCAGGGGAGGTCCGAGCAGTACTTC. It encodes CASSLGQGRSEQYF.

This clonotype was observed at least ten times. The chain uses TRBV4-2 and TRBJ1-1; tentative D call: TRBD1 (5 bases). The germline V and J ends were trimmed by 0 bases and 1 base, with 12 bases remaining between them. Germline V gives CDR1 LGHNA, CDR2 YNFKEQ. The CDR3 is made up of 16 amino acids. The CDR3 DNA reads as TGTGCCAGCAGCCAAGATCTTACAGGAGGGAACACTGAAGCTTTCTTT. This translates into CASSQDLTGGNTEAFF.

The V gene is TRBV6-5, the J gene TRBJ1-6; TRBD1 matches at 11 bases. V shed 8 bases and J 7 bases; nucleotides not matched to a gene: 13. Per germline, CDR1 MNHEY and CDR2 SVGAGI. This CDR3 has 17 amino acids. The CDR3 sequence is CASRGQGVRGQNSPLHF. The CDR3 region has the DNA TGTGCCAGCCGGGGACAGGGGGTCAGGGGACAAAATTCACCCCTCCACTTT.

There are many counts of this clonotype. The chain couples TRBV20-1 to TRBJ1-6; 7 bases map to TRBD1. CDR1 is DFQATT, CDR2 SNEGSKA, per germline (reference sequence). V dropped 6 bases and J dropped 4; count of bases not matched to a gene: 3. This CDR3 has 13 amino acids. CDR3 sequence (DNA): TGCAGTGCATCACAGGGGTATAATTCACCCCTCCACTTT. This encodes CSASQGYNSPLHF.

This clonotype occurred many times. J is TRBJ2-1 and V is TRBV23-1, with D possibly being TRBD2 (6 bases). TRBV23-1 is an ORF for which the function is uncertain. There are 19 residues in the CDR3. V shed 2 bases and J shed 2 bases, with 22 bases lying between them. This CDR3 is CASSQTRRSARRAYNEQFF. DNA for the CDR3: TGCGCCAGCAGTCAAACCCGACGGTCGGCGCGGAGGGCCTACAATGAGCAGTTCTTC.

The chain joins TRBV7-2 to TRBJ2-2, with D tentatively TRBD1 (6 bases). Per germline, CDR1 SGHTA and CDR2 FQGNSA. V lost 7 bases, J lost 7 bases, and 16 bases lay in between. The CDR3 has 14 amino acids. Written as DNA, the CDR3 is TGTGCCAGCACCCTCACAGGGATCAGCGGGGAGCTGTTTTTT. The encoded protein is CASTLTGISGELFF.

The genes are TRBV6-2 or TRBV6-3 and TRBJ2-5, with no clear D. V dropped 7 bases and J dropped 6 bases, with 9 bases sitting between them. CDR1 and CDR2 (germline): MNHEY, SVGEGT. The CDR3 extends over 11 amino acids. The CDR3 region is CASTELKTQYF. The CDR3 nucleotides read TGTGCCAGCACGGAGTTAAAGACCCAGTACTTC.